A selection of T cell receptor beta chains follows, all from one sample in a study of blood T cell repertoires in COVID-19. Profiling relied on immunoSEQ multiplex PCR, and the TCRdb table lists in-frame clones only, not all of them. The table has 150,000 to 200,000 clones, about 85% seen once. Specimen: peripheral blood. These receptors all stem from an elderly woman with acute or convalescent COVID-19. CDR3s include the opening cysteine and the closing phenylalanine or tryptophan. The order of the fields is J gene, clone size, V gene, D gene, CDR3 protein, CDR3 DNA. The D gene is left open where the match is weak. Not all rows give a size; the values are once, few, many and, for expanded clones, a class.

j_gene: TRBJ1-1
abundance: once
v_gene: TRBV7-9
d_gene: .
CDR3aa: CASSPGATGPMNTEAFF
CDR3nt: TGTGCCAGCAGCCCAGGGGCGACAGGACCCATGAACACTGAAGCTTTCTTT

j_gene: TRBJ2-7
abundance: few
v_gene: TRBV7-2
d_gene: TRBD2
CDR3aa: CASSLVLAGGSSYEQYF
CDR3nt: TGTGCCAGCAGCTTAGTCCTAGCGGGGGGTAGCTCCTACGAGCAGTACTTC

j_gene: TRBJ1-4
abundance: .
v_gene: TRBV30
d_gene: TRBD1
CDR3aa: CAWSVKDRDGKLFF
CDR3nt: TGTGCCTGGAGTGTAAAGGACAGGGACGGAAAACTGTTTTTT

j_gene: TRBJ2-3
abundance: .
v_gene: TRBV6-1
d_gene: .
CDR3aa: CASSERRTGVVDTQYF
CDR3nt: TGTGCCAGCAGTGAAAGAAGAACGGGAGTGGTGGATACGCAGTATTTT

j_gene: TRBJ2-1
abundance: .
v_gene: TRBV27
d_gene: TRBD2
CDR3aa: CASSLVAGPYNEQFF
CDR3nt: TGTGCCAGCAGTTTAGTAGCGGGCCCATACAATGAGCAGTTCTTC

j_gene: TRBJ1-2
abundance: .
v_gene: TRBV11-2
d_gene: .
CDR3aa: CASSPGSRGYGYTF
CDR3nt: TGTGCCAGCAGTCCTGGGTCTAGGGGCTATGGCTACACCTTC

j_gene: TRBJ2-3
abundance: .
v_gene: TRBV3-1/TRBV3-2
d_gene: .
CDR3aa: CASTNPRDSTDTQYF
CDR3nt: TGTGCCAGTACGAATCCGCGGGACAGCACAGATACGCAGTATTTT

j_gene: TRBJ2-2
abundance: few
v_gene: TRBV6-5
d_gene: TRBD1
CDR3aa: CASTERDRVRGELFF
CDR3nt: TGTGCCAGCACCGAGAGGGACAGGGTCCGCGGGGAGCTGTTTTTT

j_gene: TRBJ1-1
abundance: .
v_gene: TRBV9
d_gene: .
CDR3aa: CASSPTTHTEAFF
CDR3nt: TGTGCCAGCAGCCCCACAACCCACACTGAAGCTTTCTTT

j_gene: TRBJ1-2
abundance: .
v_gene: TRBV18
d_gene: TRBD1
CDR3aa: CASSPLPPPGGGYGYTF
CDR3nt: TGTGCCAGCTCACCCCTTCCTCCGCCAGGGGGAGGCTATGGCTACACCTTC

j_gene: TRBJ1-2
abundance: few
v_gene: TRBV13
d_gene: .
CDR3aa: CASSLGDSYYGYTF
CDR3nt: TGTGCCAGCAGCTTAGGGGACAGCTACTATGGCTACACCTTC

j_gene: TRBJ1-1
abundance: .
v_gene: TRBV14
d_gene: .
CDR3aa: CASSQRTDWGTEAFF
CDR3nt: TGTGCCAGCAGCCAGCGGACAGATTGGGGCACTGAAGCTTTCTTT

j_gene: TRBJ1-2
abundance: .
v_gene: TRBV6-6
d_gene: .
CDR3aa: CASSYSMKTGGYGYTF
CDR3nt: TGTGCCAGCAGTTACTCGATGAAGACGGGTGGCTATGGCTACACCTTC

j_gene: TRBJ1-1
abundance: .
v_gene: TRBV19
d_gene: .
CDR3aa: CASSIEGGMNTEAFF
CDR3nt: TGTGCCAGTAGTATAGAAGGCGGCATGAACACTGAAGCTTTCTTT

j_gene: TRBJ1-1
abundance: .
v_gene: TRBV29-1
d_gene: TRBD1
CDR3aa: CSVEGYLRQGTEAFF
CDR3nt: TGCAGCGTTGAAGGGTATCTGAGACAGGGCACTGAAGCTTTCTTT

j_gene: TRBJ1-4
abundance: .
v_gene: TRBV6-5
d_gene: TRBD1
CDR3aa: CASSYSRGRSEKLFF
CDR3nt: TGTGCCAGCAGTTACTCAAGGGGGCGATCCGAAAAACTGTTTTTT

j_gene: TRBJ1-4
abundance: .
v_gene: TRBV18
d_gene: .
CDR3aa: CASSRDRKTNEKLFF
CDR3nt: TGTGCCAGCTCACGAGACAGGAAAACTAATGAAAAACTGTTTTTT

j_gene: TRBJ2-3
abundance: .
v_gene: TRBV11-2
d_gene: .
CDR3aa: CASRGLSPNTQYF
CDR3nt: TGTGCCAGCAGGGGACTGTCACCAAATACGCAGTATTTT

j_gene: TRBJ2-7
abundance: .
v_gene: TRBV30
d_gene: TRBD1
CDR3aa: CACRTGNYEQYF
CDR3nt: TGTGCCTGTCGGACAGGGAACTACGAGCAGTACTTC

j_gene: TRBJ2-7
abundance: .
v_gene: TRBV19
d_gene: .
CDR3aa: CASSSLTGSYEQYF
CDR3nt: TGTGCCAGTAGTAGTTTAACAGGGTCCTACGAGCAGTACTTC

j_gene: TRBJ1-2
abundance: .
v_gene: TRBV27
d_gene: .
CDR3aa: CASRFPQGGYTF
CDR3nt: TGTGCCAGCAGATTCCCTCAGGGTGGCTACACCTTC

j_gene: TRBJ1-2
abundance: .
v_gene: TRBV27
d_gene: TRBD1
CDR3aa: CASSSPGQEGRGYTF
CDR3nt: TGTGCCAGCAGTTCTCCGGGACAGGAGGGTCGAGGCTACACCTTC

j_gene: TRBJ1-2
abundance: .
v_gene: TRBV7-9
d_gene: TRBD1
CDR3aa: CASSLGRGTGGGPGYTF
CDR3nt: TGTGCCAGCAGTTTAGGCCGTGGGACAGGGGGCGGACCAGGCTACACCTTC

j_gene: TRBJ1-1
abundance: few
v_gene: TRBV5-4
d_gene: .
CDR3aa: CASRPAGGFEAFF
CDR3nt: TGTGCCAGCAGACCTGCGGGGGGGTTTGAAGCTTTCTTT